The 20 T cell receptor beta chains below come from one sample, sequenced in a study of shared clonotypes between healthy human individuals. In the naive CD8 group, cells lacked CD45RO and were positively selected for CCR7, so terminally differentiated effector memory CD45RA+ cells were left out. Libraries were prepared by immunoSEQ multiplex PCR; TCRdb keeps only in-frame clonotypes and omits some of them. Of millions of clones in the sample, about 92% were seen once. Input material: naive CD8+ T cells from PBMCs. Receptors were obtained from a man aged 18 to 30 in good health. Some clones in this sample may be carry-over from other donors' samples.

The rearrangement joins TRBV27 to TRBJ2-3; D gene ambiguous. The CDR3 has 13 amino acids. In germline, CDR1 is MNHEY, CDR2 SMNVEV (reference sequence). Trimming removed 8 bases from V and 1 base from J, with 10 bases in between. The CDR3, as DNA: TGTGCCAGCCGGTTCTTAGGCACAGATACGCAGTATTTT. It yields the protein CASRFLGTDTQYF.

The chain combines TRBV7-8 with TRBJ1-1; 8 bases match TRBD1. The CDR3 runs 15 residues. J lost 3 bases, V lost 4 bases, and 7 bases had no gene match. Germline V gives CDR1 SGHVS, CDR2 FQNEAQ. The CDR3 nucleotides read TGTGCCAGCAGCTCTCCAGGGGGCGGGTACACTGAAGCTTTCTTT. Protein: CASSSPGGGYTEAFF.

The V call is TRBV7-7, the J call TRBJ2-1, with a weak D call TRBD2 (6 bases). Trimming pared 6 bases from V and 4 bases from J, leaving 25 bases between. Germline V gene data show CDR1 as SSHAT and CDR2 as FNYEAQ (reference sequence). This CDR3 is built from 18 residues. The chain's CDR3 is CASSPLAAGTSRYNEQFF. CDR3 nucleotide sequence: TGTGCCAGCAGTCCCCTCGCGGCGGGGACCAGTAGGTACAATGAGCAGTTCTTC.

This rearrangement joins TRBV25-1 to TRBJ2-3; D assignment may be TRBD1 or TRBD2 (5 bases each). V lost 0 bases to trimming and J lost 5 bases, with 9 bases between them. Per the germline V gene, CDR1 is MGHDK and CDR2 is SYGVNS. The CDR3 loop spans 14 amino acids. CDR3 sequence reads: CASSEYFGGDTQYF. In DNA form, the CDR3 reads TGTGCCAGCAGTGAATATTTTGGGGGAGATACGCAGTATTTT.

The CDR3, as DNA: TGCAGCGAAAAAGGGGGGAGGCAGCCCCAGCATTTT. Translating gives CSEKGGRQPQHF. J is TRBJ1-5 and V is TRBV29-1, with D maybe TRBD1 (6 bases). Germline V gene sequence: CDR1 SQVTM, CDR2 ANQGSEA. Deletions cut 7 bases from V and 7 bases from J, with 14 bases between. The CDR3 spans 12 residues.

For this clone: Within the sample, other DNA sequences also encode this same CDR3. The chain joins TRBV6-6 to TRBJ2-1; 12 bases match TRBD2. Trimming at V came to 8 bases and at J to 3 bases, leaving 2 bases not matched to a gene. This CDR3 comprises 14 residues. Germline assignment: CDR1 MNHNY and CDR2 SVGAGI (reference sequence). This chain's CDR3 is CASRGLAGYNEQFF. CDR3 DNA sequence: TGTGCCAGCCGGGGACTAGCGGGCTACAATGAGCAGTTCTTC.

This chain's CDR3 is CASSPVAPAGGQYF. The CDR3 coding sequence is TGTGCCAGCAGCCCTGTGGCCCCGGCAGGGGGGCAGTATTTT. V and J are TRBV6-5 and TRBJ2-3, with 7 bases lining up with TRBD1. The CDR3 contains 14 residues. The trim removed 6 bases at V and 11 bases at J, leaving 14 bases unmatched. CDR1 MNHEY and CDR2 SVGAGI come from the germline V gene.

The CDR3 spells CASSPTLVSEQFF. The CDR3 DNA is TGTGCCAGCAGCCCCACCCTAGTAAGCGAGCAGTTCTTC. This rearrangement joins TRBV5-4 to TRBJ2-1; no reliable D call. The CDR3 sequence is 13 residues long. The germline V gene has CDR1 SGHNT and CDR2 YYREEE (reference sequence). The V gene lost 4 bases and the J gene lost 10 bases, with 15 bases spanning the gap.

The chain has TRBV5-6 and TRBJ2-5; tentative D call: TRBD1 (5 bases). Germline assignment: CDR1 SGHDT and CDR2 YYEEEE. The CDR3 covers 12 residues. Trimming shortened V by 4 bases and J by 5 bases, and 9 bases separated the two germline ends. The CDR3 coding sequence is TGTGCCAGCAGCCTAGGGGCCGAGACCCAGTACTTC. This codes for CASSLGAETQYF. The full variable domain, with the rest looked up from reference TRBV5-6 and TRBJ2-5, is DAGVTQSPTHLIKTRGQQVTLRCSPKSGHDTVSWYQQALGQGPQFIFQYYEEEERQRGNFPDRFSGHQFPNYSSELNVNALLLGDSALYLCASSLGAETQYFGPGTRLLVL.

This clone was found once. The V and J genes are TRBV5-1 and TRBJ2-1, with 10 bases identical to TRBD2. CDR3 length: 18 residues. J was trimmed by 4 bases and V by 0 bases; bases with no gene match: 10. Germline CDR1 is SGHRS and CDR2 is YFSETQ. The CDR3 DNA sequence: TGCGCCAGCAGCTTGGGCCCGGGACTAGCGTTGGGATACAATGAGCAGTTCTTC. The encoded protein is CASSLGPGLALGYNEQFF.

V usage is TRBV5-4 and J usage is TRBJ2-2, with D maybe TRBD1 (5 bases). This CDR3 comprises 14 residues. Trimming cost V 2 bases and J 4 bases, with 9 bases left between them. Germline V gene sequence: CDR1 SGHNT, CDR2 YYREEE (reference sequence). This CDR3 reads CASSFKGATGELFF. The CDR3 region has the DNA TGTGCCAGCAGCTTTAAAGGGGCCACCGGGGAGCTGTTTTTT.

This sequence joins TRBV28 and TRBJ2-3; D tentatively reads TRBD1 or TRBD2 (5 bases each). Germline CDR1 MDHEN, CDR2 SYDVKM. V was cut by 7 bases and J by 1 base, with 18 bases left in between. This CDR3 is 16 amino acids long. CDR3 residues: CASNPPWQGGTDTQYF. The DNA for the CDR3 is TGTGCCAGCAATCCCCCGTGGCAGGGAGGCACAGATACGCAGTATTTT.

The chain is built from TRBV27 and TRBJ2-7; D uncertain. The germline V gene has CDR1 MNHEY and CDR2 SMNVEV (reference sequence). Deletions cut 2 bases from V and 0 bases from J, with 11 bases between. The CDR3 is 15 amino acids. The CDR3 is CASSLRAKSSYEQYF. Here the CDR3 DNA reads TGTGCCAGCAGTTTAAGAGCGAAGAGCTCCTACGAGCAGTACTTC.

V and J are TRBV6-1 and TRBJ2-3; tentatively, D is TRBD2 (7 bases). Trimming pared 2 bases from V and 1 base from J, leaving 16 bases between. This CDR3 has 17 residues. In germline, CDR1 is MNHNS, CDR2 SASEGT. CDR3 nucleotide sequence: TGTGCCAGCAGTGAATACGTCGGCGGGGGCCGCACAGATACGCAGTATTTT. Translated, it gives CASSEYVGGGRTDTQYF.

The rearrangement joins TRBV9 to TRBJ1-1, with a weak D call TRBD1 (6 bases). With 4 bases removed from V and 4 bases from J, the gap between germline ends came to 14 bases. The CDR3 covers 14 residues. Germline assignment: CDR1 SGDLS and CDR2 YYNGEE. This CDR3 is CASSPRTESTEAFF. CDR3 sequence (DNA): TGTGCCAGCAGCCCCCGGACAGAGAGCACTGAAGCTTTCTTT.

This chain links TRBV7-7 with TRBJ2-2; the D call may be TRBD1 or TRBD2 (6 bases each). This CDR3 is 19 amino acids long. Germline CDR1 SSHAT, CDR2 FNYEAQ (reference sequence). Trimming pared 2 bases from V and 5 bases from J, leaving 24 bases between. The CDR3 nucleotides are TGTGCCAGCAGCTTATCGTTGACGATGGGGGGCGTCGGGACCGGGGAGCTGTTTTTT. As protein: CASSLSLTMGGVGTGELFF.

This clone was recorded only once. The chain couples TRBV14 to TRBJ2-2; no firm D call. Germline V lookup: CDR1 SGHDN, CDR2 FVKESK. V gave up 4 bases and J gave up 5 bases, with 8 bases separating them. This CDR3 region has 13 residues. CDR3 bases: TGTGCCAGCAGCCCGGCGTTGACCGGGGAGCTGTTTTTT. It specifies CASSPALTGELFF.

V is TRBV10-3 and J is TRBJ2-2, with TRBD1 identical over 7 bases. The CDR3 sequence is 15 residues long. With V trimmed by 8 bases and J by 5 bases, 11 bases remained unmatched. Germline-derived CDR1 and CDR2 are ENHRY and SYGVKD. DNA of the CDR3: TGTGCCATCCAGGAAGCGACAGGGATTACCGGGGAGCTGTTTTTT. Translation gives CAIQEATGITGELFF.

The rearrangement uses TRBV7-3 and TRBJ2-6; perhaps TRBD2 as D (6 bases). CDR1 and CDR2 (germline): SGHTA, FQGTGA. The germline V and J ends were trimmed by 4 bases and 2 bases, with 18 bases remaining between them. The CDR3 is 18 residues long. CDR3 amino acids: CASSSSPGGGTGANVLTF. The CDR3 DNA follows: TGTGCCAGCAGCTCCTCCCCTGGGGGAGGAACTGGGGCCAACGTCCTGACTTTC.

This chain links TRBV28 with TRBJ2-3, with TRBD2 matching over 7 bases. Germline lookup yields CDR1 MDHEN and CDR2 SYDVKM. This CDR3 is 16 amino acids long. With 6 bases clipped from V and 0 bases from J, the junction kept 9 bases outside the gene matches. The CDR3 reads CASSRSSGSSTDTQYF. The CDR3 DNA sequence: TGTGCCAGCAGCAGAAGTAGCGGGTCTAGCACAGATACGCAGTATTTT.